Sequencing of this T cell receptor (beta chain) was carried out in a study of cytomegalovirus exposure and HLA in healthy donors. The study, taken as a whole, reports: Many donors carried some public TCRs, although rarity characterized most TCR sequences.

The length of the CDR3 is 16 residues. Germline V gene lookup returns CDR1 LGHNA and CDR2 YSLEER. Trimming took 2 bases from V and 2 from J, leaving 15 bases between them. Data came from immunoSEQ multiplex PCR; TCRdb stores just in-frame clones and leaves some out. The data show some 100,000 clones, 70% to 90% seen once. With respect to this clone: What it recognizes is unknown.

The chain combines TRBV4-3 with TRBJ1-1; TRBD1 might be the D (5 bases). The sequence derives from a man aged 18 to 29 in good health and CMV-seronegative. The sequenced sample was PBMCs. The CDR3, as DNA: TGCGCCAGCAGCCAAATCCGCGGGGCGGGAAACACTGAAGCTTTCTTT. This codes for CASSQIRGAGNTEAFF.